This entry lists 30 T cell receptor beta chains sequenced from one sample in a study of tumor-infiltrating lymphocytes in localized non-small cell lung cancer. TCRdb keeps only in-frame clones here, not all; method: immunoSEQ multiplex PCR. The table records approximately 11,000 clones, 80% to 85% of them present only once. Sequenced: lung tumor tissue. These receptors were collected from a human donor with non-small cell lung cancer.

This sequence joins TRBV27 and TRBJ2-7; D tentatively reads TRBD1 or TRBD2 (5 bases each). Trimming left V 4 bases short and J 3 bases short, with 13 bases between. This CDR3 is built from 14 residues. The germline V gene encodes CDR1 MNHEY and CDR2 SMNVEV (reference sequence). In nucleotides, the CDR3 is TGTGCCAGCAGTTACCGGGACCGAAACTACGAGCAGTACTTC. Translated: CASSYRDRNYEQYF.

This chain uses TRBV27 with TRBJ1-1; TRBD1 is a possible D gene (5 bases). The CDR3 extends over 13 amino acids. Trimming shortened V by 2 bases and J by 7 bases, and 11 bases separated the two germline ends. The germline V gene has CDR1 MNHEY and CDR2 SMNVEV (reference sequence). The CDR3 DNA sequence: TGTGCCAGCAGTTTAACAGGAGGATTTGAAGCTTTCTTT. It translates to CASSLTGGFEAFF.

The chain has TRBV6-1 and TRBJ2-3; TRBD1 matches 10 bases. V gave up 8 bases and J gave up 5 bases; unmatched junction bases: 10. Germline V gene sequence: CDR1 MNHNS, CDR2 SASEGT. The CDR3 runs to 15 residues. CDR3 nucleotides: TGTGCCAGCTCTGGTTGGGACAGGGGAAAAGATACGCAGTATTTT. It is translated as CASSGWDRGKDTQYF.

This clone was recorded a few times. The rearrangement links TRBV5-4 to TRBJ2-2; D might be TRBD1 (5 bases). V lost 4 bases and J lost 6, with 13 bases in between. The CDR3 contains 14 residues. Germline assignment: CDR1 SGHNT and CDR2 YYREEE (reference sequence). In nucleotides, the CDR3 is TGTGCCAGCAGCCCTACTGGGGCCTCCGGGGAGCTGTTTTTT. It is translated as CASSPTGASGELFF.

The V gene is TRBV7-6, the J gene TRBJ2-7; unclear D gene. V dropped 1 base and J dropped 2 bases, with 6 bases sitting between them. The CDR3 extends over 13 amino acids. Germline CDR1 is SGHVS and CDR2 is FNYEAQ. The CDR3 sequence is CASSLGRTYEQYF. CDR3 DNA sequence: TGTGCCAGCAGCTTAGGCAGAACCTACGAGCAGTACTTC.

The V and J genes are TRBV5-1 and TRBJ2-2; 8 bases match TRBD1. V trimming: 5 bases; J trimming: 0 bases; junction bases outside the gene matches: 9. The CDR3 extends over 17 amino acids. CDR1 is SGHRS, CDR2 YFSETQ, per germline. CDR3 sequence: CASRFAGTGANTGELFF. Here the CDR3 DNA reads TGCGCCAGCAGGTTTGCCGGGACAGGCGCGAACACCGGGGAGCTGTTTTTT.

This chain uses TRBV13 with TRBJ2-7, with 9 bases aligning to TRBD1. The CDR3 is 15 residues long. Germline lookup yields CDR1 PRHDT and CDR2 FYEKMQ (reference sequence). Trimming at V came to 4 bases and at J to 2 bases, leaving 6 bases not matched to a gene. The CDR3 DNA reads TGTGCCAGCAGCTGGTCGGGACAGGGTACCTACGAGCAGTACTTC. Protein product: CASSWSGQGTYEQYF.

This clone was seen once. The chain has TRBV7-2 and TRBJ2-1; TRBD2 matches at 10 bases. In germline, CDR1 is SGHTA, CDR2 FQGNSA. This CDR3 spans 14 amino acids. The J segment lost 7 bases and the V segment lost 5 bases, leaving 5 bases of the junction unmatched. CDR3 sequence: CASSQAGGINEQFF. The CDR3 DNA reads as TGTGCCAGCAGCCAAGCGGGGGGGATTAATGAGCAGTTCTTC.

The gene calls are TRBV6-1 and TRBJ1-5; D is perhaps TRBD1 (5 bases). Germline V lookup: CDR1 MNHNS, CDR2 SASEGT. The CDR3 has 13 amino acids. Between the trimmed V and J ends, which lost 6 bases and 5 bases, there was a span of 11 bases. CDR3 nucleotides: TGTGCCAGCAGCAGGGAGTCGGATCAGCCCCAGCATTTT. It specifies CASSRESDQPQHF.

The chain joins TRBV5-1 to TRBJ2-5; TRBD1 matches 11 bases. J gave up 7 bases and V 4 bases, and 9 bases lay outside the gene matches. CDR3 length: 15 residues. CDR1 and CDR2 from the germline V gene are SGHRS and YFSETQ. The DNA of the CDR3 is TGCGCCAGCAGCCTCGGACAGGGGGCCCGGGGGACCCAGTACTTC. It specifies CASSLGQGARGTQYF.

This chain connects TRBV11-2 to TRBJ2-2; D not resolved. Trimming took 4 bases from V and 0 from J, leaving 3 bases between them. Germline V gives CDR1 SGHAT, CDR2 FQNNGV. CDR3 size: 13 residues. CDR3 DNA sequence: TGTGCCAGCAGCTCTTCGAACACCGGGGAGCTGTTTTTT. Its protein product is CASSSSNTGELFF. Full variable domain (remainder filled in from reference TRBV11-2 and TRBJ2-2): EAGVAQSPRYKIIEKRQSVAFWCNPISGHATLYWYQQILGQGPKLLIQFQNNGVVDDSQLPKDRFSAERLKGVDSTLKIQPAKLEDSAVYLCASSSSNTGELFFGEGSRLTVL.

J is TRBJ2-7 and V is TRBV5-1, with 8 nucleotides matching TRBD2. CDR3 length equals 16 residues. From germline, CDR1 is SGHRS and CDR2 YFSETQ. V gave up 4 bases and J gave up 0 bases; unmatched junction bases: 9. The CDR3 is CASSPLAGPPSYEQYF. In DNA form, the CDR3 reads TGCGCCAGCAGCCCCTTAGCGGGACCCCCCTCCTACGAGCAGTACTTC.

This sequence joins TRBV9 and TRBJ2-5; no clear D. This CDR3 is built from 14 residues. Germline loops: CDR1 SGDLS, CDR2 YYNGEE. Trimming left V 3 bases short and J 4 bases short, with 13 bases between. DNA for the CDR3: TGTGCCAGCAGCGACCCGGGTGTGGGAGAGACCCAGTACTTC. This gives the protein CASSDPGVGETQYF.

The chain employs TRBV11-2 and TRBJ2-7; 8 positions match TRBD2. Per germline, CDR1 SGHAT and CDR2 FQNNGV. The CDR3 length is 12 residues. Trimming cost V 1 base and J 11 bases; bases outside gene matches: 4. This CDR3 is CASSLAGRAEYF. The CDR3 DNA follows: TGTGCCAGCAGCTTAGCCGGGAGGGCCGAGTACTTC.

The V and J genes are TRBV4-2 and TRBJ2-5; 9 nucleotides agree with TRBD2. The CDR3 is made up of 14 amino acids. V lost 5 bases to trimming and J lost 2 bases; unmatched junction nucleotides: 3. Per germline, CDR1 LGHNA and CDR2 YNFKEQ. The CDR3, as DNA: TGTGCCAGCAGCTTAGCGGGGGATCAAGAGACCCAGTACTTC. Amino acids: CASSLAGDQETQYF.

The chain uses TRBV7-2 and TRBJ1-3; D uncertain. This CDR3 has 16 amino acids. V dropped 0 bases and J dropped 4 bases, with 13 bases sitting between them. Per the germline V gene, CDR1 is SGHTA and CDR2 is FQGNSA. CDR3 region: CASSLAAGMGGNTIYF. The CDR3 DNA sequence: TGTGCCAGCAGCTTAGCGGCCGGAATGGGCGGAAACACCATATATTTT.

This chain connects TRBV10-2 to TRBJ1-2, with 9 bases lining up with TRBD1. CDR1 and CDR2 from the germline V gene are WSHSY and SAAADI. V was clipped by 6 bases and J by 7 bases; unmatched bases: 6. The CDR3 runs to 13 residues. CDR3 in DNA: TGCGCCAGCAGCCCGGGACAGGGAGGTGGCTACACCTTC. It yields the protein CASSPGQGGGYTF.

The chain uses TRBV30 and TRBJ1-5; D may be TRBD1 (5 bases). The CDR3 sequence is 14 residues long. Trimming left V 3 bases short and J 4 bases short, with 13 bases between. Germline assignment: CDR1 GTSNPN and CDR2 SVGIG (reference sequence). CDR3 nucleotides: TGTGCCTGGAGCGGGACTCTGGGGAATCAGCCCCAGCATTTT. This gives the protein CAWSGTLGNQPQHF. The full variable domain, completed using reference TRBV30 and TRBJ1-5, is SQTIHQWPATLVQPVGSPLSLECTVEGTSNPNLYWYRQAAGRGLQLLFYSVGIGQISSEVPQNLSASRPQDRQFILSSKKLLLSDSGFYLCAWSGTLGNQPQHFGDGTRLSIL.

V and J are TRBV6-5 and TRBJ1-2; no reliable D call. V was shortened by 4 bases and J by 2 bases, with 8 bases between the two germline ends. Germline CDR1 is MNHEY and CDR2 is SVGAGI. CDR3 length equals 13 residues. CDR3 in DNA: TGTGCCAGCAGTTCCTGGGGAAACTATGGCTACACCTTC. It yields the protein CASSSWGNYGYTF.

This clone showed up just once. This chain uses TRBV9 with TRBJ2-7, with 9 positions matching TRBD2. CDR3 length equals 15 residues. Germline V gene data show CDR1 as SGDLS and CDR2 as YYNGEE. V shed 0 bases and J 4 bases; nucleotides not matched to a gene: 5. The CDR3 loop is CASSVASGLAYEQYF. CDR3 bases: TGTGCCAGCAGCGTAGCCTCGGGACTAGCTTACGAGCAGTACTTC.

J is TRBJ2-5 and V is TRBV30, with 7 bases matching TRBD1. Germline CDR1 and CDR2: GTSNPN and SVGIG (reference sequence). This CDR3 is built from 12 residues. After removal of 5 bases from V and 2 bases from J, the junction contained 2 bases not matched to a gene. DNA for the CDR3: TGTGCCTGGGGGGGACAGCAAGAGACCCAGTACTTC. This translates into CAWGGQQETQYF.

The gene calls are TRBV5-4 and TRBJ2-2, with D uncertain. The CDR3 is 15 amino acids. V shed 4 bases and J shed 2 bases, with 12 bases lying between them. Germline loops: CDR1 SGHNT, CDR2 YYREEE (reference sequence). For the CDR3, the DNA is TGTGCCAGCAGCCCAAAGGACCGAAACACCGGGGAGCTGTTTTTT. Translation: CASSPKDRNTGELFF.

The genes are TRBV28 and TRBJ1-2, with D hard to call. With 2 bases removed from V and 2 bases from J, the gap between germline ends came to 9 bases. This CDR3 is built from 14 residues. Germline loops: CDR1 MDHEN, CDR2 SYDVKM. For the CDR3, the DNA is TGTGCCAGCAGTTTACTGAGAGAGAACTATGGCTACACCTTC. Translation gives CASSLLRENYGYTF.

This chain uses TRBV12-5 with TRBJ1-5; a possible D gene is TRBD1 (6 bases). Germline V lookup: CDR1 LGHNT, CDR2 FRNRAP. The CDR3 runs to 15 residues. With 2 bases removed from V and 2 bases from J, the gap between germline ends came to 10 bases. The CDR3 coding sequence is TGTGCTAGTGGTTTGATAGGGGGGGGCAATCAGCCCCAGCATTTT. Translating it yields CASGLIGGGNQPQHF.

The chain employs TRBV14 and TRBJ1-2; D gene unclear. The CDR3 contains 14 residues. The germline V gene encodes CDR1 SGHDN and CDR2 FVKESK. V was shortened by 1 base and J by 4 bases, with 10 bases between the two germline ends. CDR3 region: CASSQGPVSYGYTF. Here the CDR3 DNA reads TGTGCCAGCAGCCAAGGCCCAGTGAGCTATGGCTACACCTTC.

The chain is built from TRBV5-4 and TRBJ2-1; D assignment may be TRBD1 or TRBD2 (6 bases each). V was cut by 4 bases and J by 3 bases, with 11 bases left in between. The CDR3 extends over 14 amino acids. The V gene's germline CDR1 is SGHNT and CDR2 YYREEE (reference sequence). The CDR3 loop reads CASSRQEGYNEQFF. The CDR3 region has the DNA TGTGCCAGCAGCCGACAGGAGGGCTACAATGAGCAGTTCTTC.

The gene calls are TRBV9 and TRBJ2-5; 7 bases are a match to TRBD2. CDR3 length equals 14 residues. CDR1 and CDR2 (germline): SGDLS, YYNGEE. V was pared by 3 bases and J by 4 bases, with 6 bases of the junction left unmatched. The CDR3 nucleotides are TGTGCCAGCAGCGCCCAAGGCGGGGGAGAGACCCAGTACTTC. Translated, it gives CASSAQGGGETQYF.

The chain has TRBV7-3 and TRBJ2-2; D tentatively reads TRBD1 or TRBD2 (5 bases each). Trimming took off 5 bases at V and 5 bases at J, with 15 bases between the two ends. CDR3 length: 15 amino acids. CDR1 is SGHTA, CDR2 FQGTGA, per germline. The CDR3 reads CASSTGTTLTGELFF. In DNA form, the CDR3 reads TGTGCCAGCAGCACCGGGACGACTCTAACCGGGGAGCTGTTTTTT.

The CDR3 spells CASSPTGKSKPQHF. The CDR3 DNA reads TGTGCCAGCAGCCCTACAGGGAAGAGTAAGCCCCAGCATTTT. The genes are TRBV7-2 and TRBJ1-5, with a weak D call TRBD1 (6 bases). Trimming left V 5 bases short and J 8 bases short, with 16 bases between. The CDR3 has 14 amino acids. Germline loops: CDR1 SGHTA, CDR2 FQGNSA. Using reference TRBV7-2 and TRBJ1-5 for the parts outside the CDR3, the full variable domain is GAGVSQSPSNKVTEKGKDVELRCDPISGHTALYWYRQSLGQGLEFLIYFQGNSAPDKSGLPSDRFSAERTGGSVSTLTIQRTQQEDSAVYLCASSPTGKSKPQHFGDGTRLSIL.

V gene TRBV5-4 combines with J gene TRBJ2-2, with 7 bases identical to TRBD1. The CDR3 runs 16 residues. Trimming removed 4 bases from V and 2 bases from J; junction bases left unmatched: 8. From germline, CDR1 is SGHNT and CDR2 YYREEE (reference sequence). The CDR3 reads CASSRQGRGNTGELFF. The CDR3 nucleotides read TGTGCCAGCAGCCGACAGGGAAGGGGTAACACCGGGGAGCTGTTTTTT.